Presented here are 18 T cell receptor beta chains from one specimen sequenced in a study of T-cell memory formation after mild COVID-19. One entry per CDR3 protein results from TCRdb running MiXCR on the 5' RACE reads. The sample yields roughly 100,000 distinct CDR3 sequences, around 12% seen once. The specimen sequenced was PBMCs or a T cell subset sorted from them (not recorded which). These receptors all come from an adult woman who had mild COVID-19 (a few samples of this study predate the infection). Cell type and time point are not known.

Only a few counts were recorded for this clonotype. The V and J genes are TRBV7-9 and TRBJ2-1, with 13 positions matching TRBD2. Germline assignment: CDR1 SEHNR and CDR2 FQNEAQ (reference sequence). The length of the CDR3 is 16 residues. V trimming: 5 bases; J trimming: 7 bases; junction bases outside the gene matches: 8. The CDR3 DNA follows: TGTGCCAGCAGCGAACGGACTAGCGGGGGCATGAATGAGCAGTTCTTC. It translates to CASSERTSGGMNEQFF. Variable domain in full (rest from reference TRBV7-9 and TRBJ2-1): DTGVSQNPRHKITKRGQNVTFRCDPISEHNRLYWYRQTLGQGPEFLTYFQNEAQLEKSRLLSDRFSAERPKGSFSTLEIQRTEQGDSAMYLCASSERTSGGMNEQFFGPGTRLTVL.

This clonotype was recorded a few times. The chain's CDR3 is CASSFTTRLADSASLYEQYF. The CDR3 DNA follows: TGTGCCAGCAGTTTCACTACCCGGCTGGCAGACAGCGCATCCCTCTACGAGCAGTACTTC. The gene calls are TRBV12-3 or TRBV12-4 and TRBJ2-7; weak D call: TRBD1 (5 bases). V was shortened by 3 bases and J by 3 bases, with 30 bases between the two germline ends. The CDR3 runs to 20 residues.

The J gene is TRBJ2-1, the V gene TRBV24-1; D gene ambiguous. Trimming removed 1 base at V and 7 bases at J, with 7 bases between. The CDR3 runs 13 residues. Germline V lookup: CDR1 KGHDR, CDR2 SFDVKD. DNA for the CDR3: TGTGCCACCAGTGATTTCGTGGGAAATGAGCAGTTCTTC. Its protein is CATSDFVGNEQFF.

The chain links TRBV15 to TRBJ2-5; D may be TRBD2 (7 bases). V lost 1 base, J lost 0 bases, and 15 bases lay in between. Germline CDR1 LNHNV, CDR2 YYDKDF (reference sequence). This CDR3 spans 17 amino acids. The CDR3 is CATSRGGGRVYQETQYF. As DNA, the CDR3 is TGTGCCACCAGCAGAGGGGGGGGCAGGGTATACCAAGAGACCCAGTACTTC.

The chain recombines TRBV10-3 with TRBJ2-1, with TRBD2 matching over 10 bases. After removal of 5 bases from V and 3 bases from J, the junction contained 4 bases not matched to a gene. The germline CDR1 and CDR2 sequences are ENHRY and SYGVKD. CDR3 length: 15 residues. The DNA of the CDR3 is TGTGCCATCAGTCCCGGGACTAGCGTCTACAATGAGCAGTTCTTC. Translating it yields CAISPGTSVYNEQFF.

The chain uses TRBV4-2 and TRBJ2-7; the D is unclear. From germline, CDR1 is LGHNA and CDR2 YNFKEQ. Deletions cut 4 bases from V and 5 bases from J, with 9 bases between. The CDR3 loop spans 12 amino acids. The DNA for the CDR3 is TGTGCCAGCAGCCCAGGTGTGAACGAGCAGTACTTC. Amino acids: CASSPGVNEQYF.

This clonotype has only a few counts. V and J are TRBV15 and TRBJ2-1, with TRBD2 matching 8 bases. J was trimmed by 8 bases and V by 0 bases; bases with no gene match: 9. The CDR3 is 16 amino acids. CDR1 is LNHNV and CDR2 is YYDKDF in the germline V gene (reference sequence). CDR3 DNA: TGTGCCACCAGCAGAGATTCTAGCGGGTCCGGAGATGAGCAGTTCTTC. Translation: CATSRDSSGSGDEQFF.

This sequence joins TRBV4-1 and TRBJ1-5; possibly TRBD1 for D (5 bases). V was trimmed by 0 bases and J by 5 bases, leaving 11 bases between them. CDR3 length equals 15 residues. Germline assignment: CDR1 MGHRA and CDR2 YSYEKL. Here the CDR3 reads CASSQDLQVHQPQHF. CDR3 in DNA: TGCGCCAGCAGCCAAGATTTACAGGTTCATCAGCCCCAGCATTTT.

This clonotype was seen only a few times. This chain connects TRBV24-1 to TRBJ2-5, with D possibly called TRBD1 or TRBD2 (5 bases each). Trimming stripped 9 bases from V and 3 bases from J, with 13 bases between. The CDR3 totals 13 residues. Germline CDR1 reads KGHDR; CDR2 reads SFDVKD. This CDR3 reads CATEGPVKETQYF. The CDR3 bases are TGTGCCACCGAGGGACCCGTTAAAGAGACCCAGTACTTC.

The chain has TRBV12-3 or TRBV12-4 and TRBJ1-5; 9 positions match TRBD1. The V gene end was trimmed by 10 bases and the J gene end by 11 bases; junction bases not matched to a gene: 12. The CDR3 spans 13 residues. The CDR3 sequence: CATTDRGAQTQHF. For the CDR3, the DNA is TGTGCCACAACCGACAGGGGGGCCCAGACCCAGCATTTT.

The genes are TRBV4-2 and TRBJ2-5, with D possibly TRBD1 on 5 matching bases. Germline assignment: CDR1 LGHNA and CDR2 YNFKEQ. V lost 2 bases to trimming and J lost 3 bases, with 7 bases between them. The CDR3 has 13 amino acids. CDR3 sequence (DNA): TGTGCCAGCAGCCAACAGGGCAAAGAGACCCAGTACTTC. Amino acids: CASSQQGKETQYF.

The V and J genes are TRBV5-1 and TRBJ2-3; tentatively, D is TRBD1 (6 bases). The CDR3 covers 15 residues. The V end lost 3 bases, the J end lost 3 bases, and 14 bases lay between the germline ends. Germline CDR1 is SGHRS and CDR2 is YFSETQ. The CDR3 DNA reads TGCGCCAGCAGCTCCTACAGGGAGAGGACAGATACGCAGTATTTT. Protein sequence: CASSSYRERTDTQYF.

The chain combines TRBV9 with TRBJ2-1, with 11 bases fitting TRBD2. J was trimmed by 4 bases and V by 0 bases; bases with no gene match: 6. Germline CDR1 SGDLS, CDR2 YYNGEE. This CDR3 has 17 amino acids. The CDR3 loop reads CASSVGASGRFYNEQFF. The CDR3 coding sequence is TGTGCCAGCAGCGTAGGGGCTAGCGGGAGGTTTTACAATGAGCAGTTCTTC. Full variable domain (outside the CDR3, taken from reference TRBV9 and TRBJ2-1): DSGVTQTPKHLITATGQRVTLRCSPRSGDLSVYWYQQSLDQGLQFLIQYYNGEERAKGNILERFSAQQFPDLHSELNLSSLELGDSALYFCASSVGASGRFYNEQFFGPGTRLTVL.

This chain connects TRBV7-9 to TRBJ2-5, with D perhaps TRBD1 or TRBD2 (5 bases each). The CDR3 extends over 15 amino acids. V was trimmed by 4 bases and J by 2 bases, leaving 14 bases between them. Per the germline V gene, CDR1 is SEHNR and CDR2 is FQNEAQ (reference sequence). This CDR3 reads CASSSADIAQETQYF. The CDR3 nucleotides are TGTGCCAGCAGCTCAGCGGACATAGCGCAAGAGACCCAGTACTTC.

This clonotype was counted a few times. The chain carries TRBV5-5 and TRBJ2-7; D may be TRBD1 (5 bases). Germline assignment: CDR1 SGHKS and CDR2 YYEKEE (reference sequence). The CDR3 consists of 13 residues. Trimming left V 1 base short and J 2 bases short, with 7 bases between. Written as DNA, the CDR3 is TGTGCCAGCAGCTTGATGGACACCTACGAGCAGTACTTC. The encoded protein is CASSLMDTYEQYF.

In its sample, this clonotype was seen many times. CDR3 region: CASSPQGDEQYF. CDR3 in DNA: TGTGCCAGCAGCCCACAGGGAGACGAGCAGTACTTC. The chain is built from TRBV5-5 and TRBJ2-7; D may be TRBD1 (6 bases). Trimming took off 4 bases at V and 5 bases at J, with 10 bases between the two ends. Per the germline V gene, CDR1 is SGHKS and CDR2 is YYEKEE (reference sequence). The CDR3 contains 12 residues. The full variable domain, rest sourced from reference TRBV5-5 and TRBJ2-7, is DAGVTQSPTHLIKTRGQQVTLRCSPISGHKSVSWYQQVLGQGPQFIFQYYEKEERGRGNFPDRFSARQFPNYSSELNVNALLLGDSALYLCASSPQGDEQYFGPGTRLTVT.

This clonotype has a count of ten or more. The chain recombines TRBV12-3 or TRBV12-4 with TRBJ2-5, with 7 nucleotides matching TRBD1. Trimming took 3 bases from V and 5 from J; bases not matched to a gene: 9. This CDR3 comprises 15 residues. As DNA, the CDR3 is TGTGCCAGCAGTTTGGTGGGAACAGGGGAGGAGACCCAGTACTTC. Encoded protein: CASSLVGTGEETQYF.

This sequence joins TRBV25-1 and TRBJ2-7; the D gene is possibly TRBD1 (5 bases). Looked up from germline, CDR1 is MGHDK and CDR2 is SYGVNS. Deletions cut 2 bases from V and 1 base from J, with 9 bases between. This CDR3 has 14 amino acids. CDR3 sequence reads: CASSERGRSYEQYF. The CDR3 DNA sequence: TGTGCCAGCAGTGAAAGGGGTCGGTCCTACGAGCAGTACTTC.